Presented here are 15 T cell receptor beta chains from one specimen sequenced in a study of CD8 T cells in ankylosing spondylitis. Study results and caveats: One TCR beta motif, made up of about 8 highly homologous variants, appeared characteristic of ankylosing spondylitis blood.

TCRdb ran MiXCR on the 5' RACE reads and lists one entry per CDR3 protein. The sample has around 490,000 distinct CDR3 sequences, under 5.5% seen once. These receptors' antigens are unknown. The sequencing input was blood, either unsorted or a sorted T cell fraction (not recorded which). These receptors were obtained from a male donor with ankylosing spondylitis.

This clonotype was recorded only once. At one end the junction does not follow the germline gene, possibly because of a read error. This sequence joins TRBV27 and TRBJ1-1, with D unclear. The CDR3 has 11 amino acids. The germline CDR1 and CDR2 sequences are MNHEY and SMNVEV (reference sequence). CDR3 nucleotide sequence: TGTGCCAGCAGTTTATCTGGGCAAGCTCTCTTT. Residues: CASSLSGQALF.

The sample holds many counts of this clonotype. The chain joins TRBV7-8 to TRBJ2-5; TRBD1 matches 9 bases. Germline V lookup: CDR1 SGHVS, CDR2 FQNEAQ. The CDR3 spans 15 residues. J gave up 5 bases and V 5 bases, and 9 bases lay outside the gene matches. DNA of the CDR3: TGTGCCAGCAGCACCAGGACAGGGGTTAGGGAGACCCAGTACTTC. Translation: CASSTRTGVRETQYF.

This clonotype was counted many times. The rearrangement links TRBV20-1 to TRBJ1-5; D might be TRBD1 (5 bases). V lost 3 bases and J 5 bases, leaving 8 bases between the germline ends. The CDR3 spans 12 residues. CDR1 and CDR2 (germline): DFQATT, SNEGSKA (reference sequence). The CDR3 nucleotides read TGCAGTGCTAGCAGGGCTTATCAGCCCCAGCATTTT. Translation: CSASRAYQPQHF.

This clonotype was counted many times. CDR3: CASSQDNEHEQFF. CDR3 bases: TGTGCCAGCAGCCAAGATAACGAGCATGAGCAGTTCTTC. The chain couples TRBV3-1 to TRBJ2-1; D not certain. From germline, CDR1 is LGHDT and CDR2 YNNKEL (reference sequence). V lost 0 bases and J lost 8, with 8 bases in between. This CDR3 contains 13 residues.

This clonotype appeared many times. J is TRBJ1-2 and V is TRBV11-1; 7 nucleotides align to TRBD1. Per the germline V gene, CDR1 is SGHAT and CDR2 is FQDESV (reference sequence). V trimming: 2 bases; J trimming: 4 bases; junction bases outside the gene matches: 16. The CDR3 runs 18 residues. CDR3 DNA sequence: TGTGCCAGCAGCTTACCCCGCGACAGGGCCCCCCGTGGCTATGGCTACACCTTC. Protein product: CASSLPRDRAPRGYGYTF.

This clonotype appeared many times. The rearrangement joins TRBV28 to TRBJ2-5; D ambiguous. Germline values: CDR1 MDHEN, CDR2 SYDVKM. This CDR3 spans 18 amino acids. Trimming left V 3 bases short and J 4 bases short, with 24 bases between. The CDR3 region has the DNA TGTGCCAGCAGTTTTCTAGGCGGTGGCAATAAGGATGGAGAGACCCAGTACTTC. It codes for CASSFLGGGNKDGETQYF.

This clonotype was counted ten times or more. J is TRBJ2-4 and V is TRBV15; the D is unclear. V was cut by 0 bases and J by 8 bases, with 11 bases left in between. Germline loops: CDR1 LNHNV, CDR2 YYDKDF (reference sequence). The CDR3 covers 14 residues. CDR3 residues: CATSRDTLVHIQYF. In DNA, the CDR3 is TGTGCCACCAGCAGAGATACGCTAGTTCACATTCAGTACTTC.

This clonotype was recorded many times. The chain has TRBV28 and TRBJ2-7; D call uncertain. Trimming shortened V by 7 bases and J by 0 bases, and 7 bases separated the two germline ends. Germline CDR1 and CDR2: MDHEN and SYDVKM. The CDR3 sequence is 12 residues long. DNA for the CDR3: TGTGCCAGCACCCTGAGCTCCTACGAGCAGTACTTC. This codes for CASTLSSYEQYF. The full variable domain, its missing parts supplied by reference TRBV28 and TRBJ2-7, is DVKVTQSSRYLVKRTGEKVFLECVQDMDHENMFWYRQDPGLGLRLIYFSYDVKMKEKGDIPEGYSVSREKKERFSLILESASTNQTSMYLCASTLSSYEQYFGPGTRLTVT.

This clonotype has a count of ten or more. V is TRBV7-2 and J is TRBJ2-2; a possible D gene is TRBD2 (5 bases). V lost 2 bases and J lost 4, with 11 bases in between. Germline CDR1 is SGHTA and CDR2 is FQGNSA. The CDR3 is 15 residues long. DNA for the CDR3: TGTGCCAGCAGCTTACAGATTCGGGGCACCGGGGAGCTGTTTTTT. Translating it yields CASSLQIRGTGELFF.

The chain combines TRBV27 with TRBJ2-1; 9 bases are shared with TRBD2. The V gene's germline CDR1 is MNHEY and CDR2 SMNVEV (reference sequence). V lost 5 bases, J lost 8 bases, and 7 bases stayed unmatched. The CDR3 has 14 amino acids. The CDR3 loop reads CASSVAGVQHEQFF. In nucleotides, the CDR3 is TGTGCCAGCAGTGTAGCGGGAGTACAGCATGAGCAGTTCTTC.

V usage is TRBV7-2 and J usage is TRBJ2-5; either TRBD1 or TRBD2 may supply D (5 bases each). The V gene's germline CDR1 is SGHTA and CDR2 FQGNSA. CDR3 length: 13 amino acids. The ends were cut back, 8 bases at V and 0 bases at J, with 10 bases in the middle. The chain's CDR3 is CASGEGYQETQYF. Here the CDR3 DNA reads TGTGCCAGCGGAGAGGGGTACCAAGAGACCCAGTACTTC.

This clonotype was seen ten or more times. V gene TRBV11-2 combines with J gene TRBJ2-1; no clear D. CDR1 SGHAT and CDR2 FQNNGV come from the germline V gene. The CDR3 consists of 14 residues. Trimming removed 1 base at V and 2 bases at J, with 6 bases between. CDR3 residues: CASSLGATYNEQFF. The CDR3 DNA follows: TGTGCCAGCAGCTTAGGGGCGACCTACAATGAGCAGTTCTTC. Using reference TRBV11-2 and TRBJ2-1 for the parts outside the CDR3, the full variable domain is EAGVAQSPRYKIIEKRQSVAFWCNPISGHATLYWYQQILGQGPKLLIQFQNNGVVDDSQLPKDRFSAERLKGVDSTLKIQPAKLEDSAVYLCASSLGATYNEQFFGPGTRLTVL.

This clonotype was counted many times. V gene TRBV5-1 combines with J gene TRBJ1-6; 8 bases are shared with TRBD1. Germline CDR1 SGHRS, CDR2 YFSETQ. V was pared by 6 bases and J by 5 bases, with 4 bases of the junction left unmatched. This CDR3 has 14 amino acids. CDR3 DNA: TGCGCCAGCAAGAGGGACAGGAATAATTCACCCCTCCACTTT. Its translation: CASKRDRNNSPLHF.

This clonotype has ten or more counts. This chain joins TRBV5-1 and TRBJ1-4; 7 nucleotides line up with TRBD1. V dropped 5 bases and J dropped 6; count of bases not matched to a gene: 4. The CDR3 length is 13 residues. Germline CDR1 SGHRS, CDR2 YFSETQ. The CDR3 DNA reads TGCGCCAGCAGGAGGGACAGTGATGAAAAACTGTTTTTT. Translation gives CASRRDSDEKLFF.

In its sample, this clonotype was seen many times. The chain uses TRBV7-2 and TRBJ1-3; D is uncertain. V was shortened by 5 bases and J by 0 bases, with 14 bases between the two germline ends. The CDR3 covers 16 residues. Germline CDR1 reads SGHTA; CDR2 reads FQGNSA. The CDR3, as DNA: TGTGCCAGCAGCATGGTTCACCCATACTCTGGAAACACCATATATTTT. It yields the protein CASSMVHPYSGNTIYF. The full variable domain, with the rest looked up from reference TRBV7-2 and TRBJ1-3, is GAGVSQSPSNKVTEKGKDVELRCDPISGHTALYWYRQSLGQGLEFLIYFQGNSAPDKSGLPSDRFSAERTGGSVSTLTIQRTQQEDSAVYLCASSMVHPYSGNTIYFGEGSWLTVV.